These 32 T cell receptor beta chains were all obtained from the same sample, sequenced in a study of tumor-infiltrating lymphocytes in primary liver carcinoma. The input was approximately 500 ng total RNA; TCR beta cDNA was made from it with a constant-region primer. Three nested multiplex PCR rounds of slightly modified ARM-PCR generated TCR beta libraries. Running roughly 10 cycles apiece, the first two PCR rounds relied on TRBV1-TRBV30 forward primers together with a C-beta reverse primer. Using its own MiXCR run on the multiplex PCR reads, TCRdb lists one record per CDR3 protein. This sample has 90,000 to 150,000 distinct CDR3 sequences, with around two thirds found just once. Starting material for RNA and DNA co-extraction consisted of about 20-32 mg of unsorted bulk tissue. Sequencing was performed on liver tumor tissue from sampling region 1. This sample's subset: tumor region T1, superior pole. Source of these receptors: a woman in her sixties with primary liver carcinoma and hepatitis B virus infection.

A remark on this clonotype: A much more abundant neighbour one base away suggests this may be a read error. The V gene is TRBV5-4, the J gene TRBJ2-5; D remains unclear. Trimming removed 1 base at V and 2 bases at J, with 3 bases between. In germline, CDR1 is SGHNT, CDR2 YYREEE (reference sequence). The CDR3 is made up of 12 amino acids. CDR3 sequence: CASSLTQETQYF. The CDR3 nucleotides read TGTGCCAGCAGCTTGACGCAAGAGACCCAGTACTTC.

A note on this clonotype: A much larger clone sits a single nucleotide away, making a read error possible. The chain joins TRBV29-1 to TRBJ2-1, with D hard to call. This CDR3 spans 11 amino acids. With 7 bases removed from V and 6 bases from J, the gap between germline ends came to 10 bases. The germline CDR1 and CDR2 sequences are SQVTM and ANQGSEA. The CDR3 here is CSARKPNEQFF. The CDR3 DNA sequence: TGCAGCGCCCGAAAACCCAATGAGCAGTTCTTC.

A remark on this clonotype: One junction end does not reproduce the germline sequence, and a read error may be involved. This chain joins TRBV5-1 and TRBJ2-7; maybe TRBD2 (6 bases). This CDR3 has 15 amino acids. Germline CDR1 and CDR2: SGHRS and YFSETQ. The CDR3 DNA is TGCGCCTGCAGCTTTGGGGGGATCGGTTCCTACGAGCAGTACTTC. It codes for CACSFGGIGSYEQYF.

Concerning this clonotype itself: A read error is possible here, since a much larger clone lies one base away. The chain has TRBV10-3 and TRBJ2-1; the match to TRBD2 covers 10 bases. This CDR3 region has 17 residues. The junction had 13 bases not matched to a gene; V was cut back by 3 bases and J by 8 bases. CDR1 and CDR2 from the germline V gene are ENHRY and SYGVKD. The CDR3 reads CAISDGALSGRADEQFF. In DNA form, the CDR3 reads TGTGCCATCAGTGATGGCGCCTTGAGCGGGAGGGCCGATGAGCAGTTCTTC.

The V call is TRBV28, the J call TRBJ2-7; 9 positions agree with TRBD1. Looked up from germline, CDR1 is MDHEN and CDR2 is SYDVKM. V was clipped by 8 bases and J by 0 bases; unmatched bases: 14. The length of the CDR3 is 17 residues. For the CDR3, the DNA is TGTGCCAGCGTTCCGGATGGACAGGGGACATCCTCCTACGAGCAGTACTTC. It codes for CASVPDGQGTSSYEQYF. The complete variable domain, with remaining parts taken from reference TRBV28 and TRBJ2-7, reads DVKVTQSSRYLVKRTGEKVFLECVQDMDHENMFWYRQDPGLGLRLIYFSYDVKMKEKGDIPEGYSVSREKKERFSLILESASTNQTSMYLCASVPDGQGTSSYEQYFGPGTRLTVT.

The rearrangement links TRBV11-2 to TRBJ2-1; TRBD2 matches at 14 bases. Germline trimming cut 3 bases from V and 4 bases from J; bases unmatched to any gene: 11. This CDR3 has 19 amino acids. Germline V lookup: CDR1 SGHAT, CDR2 FQNNGV. The CDR3 region is CASSFATSGRAGAYNEQFF. The CDR3 DNA reads as TGTGCCAGCAGCTTTGCGACTAGCGGGAGGGCCGGGGCATACAATGAGCAGTTCTTC.

This clonotype was seen only once. A much larger clone differs from this one at a single base, so this may be a read error. The CDR3 here is CASSFRIGGVETQYF. As DNA, the CDR3 is TGTGCCAGCAGCTTCCGGATAGGGGGCGTGGAGACCCAGTACTTC. This sequence joins TRBV5-8 and TRBJ2-5; the match to TRBD1 covers 7 bases. Germline V gene lookup returns CDR1 SGHTS and CDR2 YDEGEE. CDR3 size: 15 residues. With V trimmed by 2 bases and J by 5 bases, 9 bases remained unmatched.

As for this clonotype: One end of the junction fails to match germline, which may point to a read error. The CDR3 sequence: CARSSGPAGPDTQYF. DNA of the CDR3: TGTGCCAGAAGCTCGGGACCAGCGGGACCAGATACTCAGTATTTT. V usage is TRBV11-2 and J usage is TRBJ2-3, with 7 positions matching TRBD2. CDR1 and CDR2 from the germline V gene are SGHAT and FQNNGV. This CDR3 region has 15 residues.

This clonotype was counted a few times. V usage is TRBV5-1 and J usage is TRBJ1-1, with D perhaps TRBD1 (5 bases). V lost 4 bases and J 1 base, leaving 14 bases between the germline ends. Germline lookup yields CDR1 SGHRS and CDR2 YFSETQ. The CDR3 length is 15 residues. The CDR3 DNA is TGCGCCAGCAGCGTAGCGGGACTCTCGAACACTGAAGCTTTCTTT. Translation gives CASSVAGLSNTEAFF.

Points on this clonotype: The conserved final phenylalanine or tryptophan is absent from the CDR3, which likely points to a read error. The chain employs TRBV29-1 and TRBJ2-3; 12 bases are shared with TRBD2. CDR3 size: 15 residues. Germline CDR1 SQVTM, CDR2 ANQGSEA. The J segment lost 4 bases and the V segment lost 7 bases, leaving 9 bases of the junction unmatched. CDR3 region: CSAATSGSGADTQYI. CDR3 bases: TGCAGCGCTGCGACTAGCGGGAGTGGGGCAGATACGCAGTATATT.

A word on this clonotype: Just one base apart from a much larger clone, this may be a read error. V gene TRBV28 combines with J gene TRBJ2-6; no clear D gene. This CDR3 has 12 amino acids. Trimming pared 7 bases from V and 5 bases from J, leaving 6 bases between. Germline V gives CDR1 MDHEN, CDR2 SYDVKM. The CDR3 region has the DNA TGTGCCAGCACCGACAGGGCCAACGTCCTGACTTTC. Protein sequence: CASTDRANVLTF. Combining the CDR3 with reference TRBV28 and TRBJ2-6 gives the whole variable domain DVKVTQSSRYLVKRTGEKVFLECVQDMDHENMFWYRQDPGLGLRLIYFSYDVKMKEKGDIPEGYSVSREKKERFSLILESASTNQTSMYLCASTDRANVLTFGAGSRLTVL.

The rearrangement uses TRBV7-9 and TRBJ2-7; 10 bases match TRBD1. CDR1 and CDR2 (germline): SEHNR, FQNEAQ (reference sequence). The junction had 4 bases not matched to a gene; V was cut back by 4 bases and J by 1 base. The CDR3 is 15 residues long. The CDR3 is CASSSTGGESYEQYF. The CDR3 nucleotides are TGTGCCAGCAGCTCGACAGGGGGCGAGTCCTACGAGCAGTACTTC.

The V and J genes are TRBV2 and TRBJ2-2; 7 bases map to TRBD1. Germline CDR1 reads SNHLY; CDR2 reads FYNNEI. V lost 6 bases and J lost 7; bases outside the gene matches: 8. The CDR3 covers 14 residues. CDR3 residues: CASRPGGRSGELFF. The CDR3 DNA reads as TGTGCCAGCAGGCCAGGGGGACGAAGCGGGGAGCTGTTTTTT.

A note on this clonotype: Being one base from a much bigger clone, this may be a read error. Because the CDR3 is missing its conserved closing phenylalanine or tryptophan, this is likely a read error. The chain employs TRBV18 and TRBJ2-3, with D possibly TRBD1 on 5 matching bases. The CDR3 covers 13 residues. Germline loops: CDR1 KGHSH, CDR2 LQKENI. V lost 8 bases and J lost 5, with 14 bases in between. CDR3 DNA: TGTGCCAGCGAACAGGTTCGTGAAGATACGCAGTATCTT. It specifies CASEQVREDTQYL.

Of note for this clonotype: A much larger clone lies one base from this, so it may be a read error. The V gene is TRBV6-1, the J gene TRBJ1-1; tentatively, D is TRBD1 (6 bases). Per the germline V gene, CDR1 is MNHNS and CDR2 is SASEGT. This CDR3 comprises 15 residues. The V gene lost 7 bases and the J gene lost 7 bases, with 22 bases spanning the gap. The CDR3 DNA reads TGTGCCAGCAACGATGGGGGCCTGGGGAAAATTGAAGCTTTCTTT. Translation: CASNDGGLGKIEAFF.

For this clonotype: An end of the junction does not agree with germline; a read error may underlie this. This chain joins TRBV12-3 or TRBV12-4 and TRBJ2-7; D is ambiguous. This CDR3 is built from 15 residues. The chain's CDR3 is CASSVDLDATYEQYF. CDR3 DNA: TGTGCTAGCAGTGTCGATCTGGACGCGACCTACGAGCAGTACTTC.

As for this clonotype: Relative to the germline gene, one junction end is altered; a read error may explain this. This chain connects TRBV12-3 or TRBV12-4 to TRBJ2-1; 10 nucleotides line up with TRBD2. The CDR3 loop spans 18 amino acids. CDR3 bases: TGTGCCAGCAGTTTAGACGCAGGGCCGGGACTAGCGTACAATGAGCAGCTCTTC. This encodes CASSLDAGPGLAYNEQLF.

The chain uses TRBV7-9 and TRBJ2-6, with TRBD1 as a possible D gene (6 bases). Germline CDR1 and CDR2: SEHNR and FQNEAQ (reference sequence). The V end was cut by 5 bases, the J end by 0 bases, with 8 bases between. The CDR3 has 15 amino acids. The CDR3 DNA follows: TGTGCCAGCAGCGCAGGGGACTCTGGGGCCAACGTCCTGACTTTC. It encodes CASSAGDSGANVLTF. Combining the CDR3 with reference TRBV7-9 and TRBJ2-6 gives the whole variable domain DTGVSQNPRHKITKRGQNVTFRCDPISEHNRLYWYRQTLGQGPEFLTYFQNEAQLEKSRLLSDRFSAERPKGSFSTLEIQRTEQGDSAMYLCASSAGDSGANVLTFGAGSRLTVL.

The CDR3 loop reads CASSISVVNTEAFF. As DNA, the CDR3 is TGTGCCAGTAGTATATCTGTCGTGAACACTGAAGCTTTCTTT. The rearrangement uses TRBV19 and TRBJ1-1; D uncertain. Trimming removed 2 bases from V and 0 bases from J, with 7 bases in between. This CDR3 spans 14 amino acids. The germline V gene has CDR1 LNHDA and CDR2 SQIVND (reference sequence).

The CDR3 reads CASSDILKGAARDDEQYF. Written as DNA, the CDR3 is TGTGCCAGCAGTGATATCCTGAAGGGAGCGGCGAGGGACGACGAGCAGTACTTC. The chain employs TRBV6-1 and TRBJ2-7; D is perhaps TRBD1 or TRBD2 (5 bases each). Germline V gene data show CDR1 as MNHNS and CDR2 as SASEGT. V lost 3 bases and J lost 5, with 26 bases in between. This CDR3 region has 18 residues.

CDR3 DNA: TGTGCCAGCAGCTGGGGGACAGGGGACACCGGGGAGCTGTTTTTT. This translates into CASSWGTGDTGELFF. The chain has TRBV7-9 and TRBJ2-2; 10 bases agree with TRBD1. Germline CDR1 reads SEHNR; CDR2 reads FQNEAQ (reference sequence). The CDR3 loop spans 15 amino acids. V lost 4 bases, J lost 3 bases, and 2 bases stayed unmatched. The entire variable domain, with the rest obtained from reference TRBV7-9 and TRBJ2-2, is as follows: DTGVSQNPRHKITKRGQNVTFRCDPISEHNRLYWYRQTLGQGPEFLTYFQNEAQLEKSRLLSDRFSAERPKGSFSTLEIQRTEQGDSAMYLCASSWGTGDTGELFFGEGSRLTVL.

This clonotype was observed at least ten times. The chain links TRBV29-1 to TRBJ2-2, with D possibly TRBD1 on 6 matching bases. The V gene's germline CDR1 is SQVTM and CDR2 ANQGSEA. This CDR3 comprises 13 residues. V lost 3 bases and J lost 6, with 11 bases in between. CDR3 nucleotide sequence: TGCAGCGTTGATGTCCCAGGGGCCGGGGAGCTGTTTTTT. Encoded protein: CSVDVPGAGELFF.

This clonotype was observed at least ten times. The chain couples TRBV6-5 to TRBJ2-5; D is uncertain. CDR3 length equals 13 residues. Trimming took 2 bases from V and 2 from J, leaving 6 bases between them. Germline loops: CDR1 MNHEY, CDR2 SVGAGI. CDR3 DNA sequence: TGTGCCAGCAGTTACAGATTACAAGAGACCCAGTACTTC. Residues: CASSYRLQETQYF.

This clonotype has at least ten counts. The chain uses TRBV6-1 and TRBJ2-1, with a tentative D call TRBD2 (5 bases). This CDR3 comprises 15 residues. Germline V gene lookup returns CDR1 MNHNS and CDR2 SASEGT. V lost 8 bases, J lost 5 bases, and 19 bases lay in between. CDR3 bases: TGTGCCAGCGGACGAGAGGCGGGTGACCACAATGAGCAGTTCTTC. Its protein product is CASGREAGDHNEQFF.

This clonotype was seen ten or more times. This chain joins TRBV29-1 and TRBJ1-2, with D perhaps TRBD1 (6 bases). The CDR3 runs 17 residues. Germline loops: CDR1 SQVTM, CDR2 ANQGSEA. V was clipped by 4 bases and J by 5 bases, with 26 bases between them. CDR3: CSVGGQSVLQVDYGYTF. For the CDR3, the DNA is TGCAGCGTTGGGGGGCAGAGCGTCCTCCAGGTAGATTATGGCTACACCTTC. Combining the CDR3 with reference TRBV29-1 and TRBJ1-2 gives the whole variable domain SAVISQKPSRDICQRGTSLTIQCQVDSQVTMMFWYRQQPGQSLTLIATANQGSEATYESGFVIDKFPISRPNLTFSTLTVSNMSPEDSSIYLCSVGGQSVLQVDYGYTFGSGTRLTVV.

This clonotype showed up many times. The rearrangement links TRBV6-1 to TRBJ1-1; 7 bases are shared with TRBD1. The J segment lost 1 base and the V segment lost 5 bases, leaving 10 bases of the junction unmatched. There are 16 residues in the CDR3. The germline CDR1 and CDR2 sequences are MNHNS and SASEGT. CDR3 coding DNA: TGTGCCAGCAGTCGACAGGGTTTGGGGCCGAACACTGAAGCTTTCTTT. It yields the protein CASSRQGLGPNTEAFF.

This clonotype was found many times. CDR3 loop: CASSLGGTWRQYF. The CDR3 DNA reads TGTGCCAGCAGCTTGGGGGGGACGTGGAGGCAGTATTTT. This sequence joins TRBV11-3 and TRBJ2-3; 7 bases are shared with TRBD2. Germline loops: CDR1 SGHNT, CDR2 YENEEA. J lost 11 bases, V lost 3 bases, and 8 bases had no gene match. CDR3 size: 13 residues.

A note on this clonotype: Here the CDR3 omits its conserved ending phenylalanine or tryptophan, so a read error is the likely source. The chain employs TRBV12-3 or TRBV12-4 and TRBJ2-7; D remains unclear. This CDR3 is 14 amino acids long. The V end lost 7 bases, the J end lost 0 bases, and 13 bases lay between the germline ends. Here the CDR3 DNA reads TGTGCCAGCACCCGCGACACCGGCTCCTACGAGCAGTACTCC. As protein: CASTRDTGSYEQYS.

In this sample, this clonotype turned up a few times. Since a much larger clone is just one base distant, this may be a read error. V is TRBV10-2 and J is TRBJ1-2; D possibly corresponds to TRBD1 (5 bases). The CDR3 sequence is 13 residues long. V lost 7 bases and J 10 bases, leaving 19 bases between the germline ends. Germline V gene sequence: CDR1 WSHSY, CDR2 SAAADI. CDR3 nucleotide sequence: TGCGCCAGCACTCCCCTGGACAAGGGGCCCTACACCTTC. Amino acids: CASTPLDKGPYTF.

This clonotype appeared many times. This chain links TRBV6-1 with TRBJ1-6, with D unresolved. The CDR3 length is 12 residues. V lost 4 bases and J 8 bases, leaving 6 bases between the germline ends. Germline V gene sequence: CDR1 MNHNS, CDR2 SASEGT. The CDR3 nucleotides read TGTGCCAGCAGTGCGGGATATTCACCCCTCCACTTT. Its translation: CASSAGYSPLHF.

With respect to this clonotype: This could be a read error, since a much larger clone is one nucleotide away. This rearrangement joins TRBV6-1 to TRBJ1-5; a weak D match, TRBD1 (6 bases). This CDR3 is 14 amino acids long. Germline-derived CDR1 and CDR2 are MNHNS and SASEGT. In DNA, the CDR3 is TGTGCCAGCAGTGAGAGCAGGGGCAATCGGCCCCAGCATTTT. Translating gives CASSESRGNRPQHF.

Of note for this clonotype: Sequence at one end of the junction differs from germline and may be a read error. The genes are TRBV19 and TRBJ1-1; D might be TRBD1 (5 bases). The CDR3 is 15 amino acids. CDR1 LNHDA and CDR2 SQIVND come from the germline V gene (reference sequence). The CDR3 sequence is CASSIGGGMNAEAFF. The CDR3 nucleotides are TGTGCCAGTAGTATAGGGGGGGGGATGAACGCTGAAGCTTTCTTT.